This T cell receptor beta chain was captured in a study of tumor and adjacent non-tumor tissue in lung cancer. Background on the study: Patients were aged roughly 31 to 76, nine to eleven men and 5 women, stage I to III.

The template was RNA from unsorted bulk tissue. Three rounds of nested PCR, following a modified ARM-PCR protocol, produced the TCRbeta library. TCRdb independently ran MiXCR on the multiplex PCR reads; one entry per CDR3 protein. The sample shows 65,000 to 95,000 distinct CDR3 sequences, roughly 75% of them seen only once. This CDR3 comprises 14 residues. The V gene's germline CDR1 is DFQATT and CDR2 SNEGSKA (reference sequence). V shed 7 bases, J shed 1 base, and the junction held 6 bases outside the gene matches. Sequenced material: lung tumor tissue. The chain recombines TRBV20-1 with TRBJ2-1, with 8 bases lining up with TRBD1. The TCR originated in a woman aged 70-85 years with non-small cell lung cancer. The chain's CDR3 is CSVQTGVSYNEQFF. For the CDR3, the DNA is TGCAGTGTCCAGACAGGGGTGTCCTACAATGAGCAGTTCTTC.